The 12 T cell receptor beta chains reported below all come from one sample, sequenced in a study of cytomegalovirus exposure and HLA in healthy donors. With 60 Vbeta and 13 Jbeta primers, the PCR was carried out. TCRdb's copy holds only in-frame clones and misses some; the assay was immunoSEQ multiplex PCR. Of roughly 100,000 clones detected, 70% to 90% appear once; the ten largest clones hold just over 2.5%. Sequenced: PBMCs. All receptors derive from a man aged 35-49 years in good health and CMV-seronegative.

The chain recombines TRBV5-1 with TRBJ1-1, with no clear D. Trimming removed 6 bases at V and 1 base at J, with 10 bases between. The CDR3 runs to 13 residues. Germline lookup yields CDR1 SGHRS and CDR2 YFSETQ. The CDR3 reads CASTLSGNTEAFF. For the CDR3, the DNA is TGCGCCAGCACTCTCTCCGGGAACACTGAAGCTTTCTTT.

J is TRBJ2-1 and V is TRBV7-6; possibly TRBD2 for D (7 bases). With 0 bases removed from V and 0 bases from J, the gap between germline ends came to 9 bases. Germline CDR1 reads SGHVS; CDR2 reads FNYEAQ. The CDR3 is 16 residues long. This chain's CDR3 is CASSLARGGSYNEQFF. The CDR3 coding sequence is TGTGCCAGCAGCTTAGCTAGGGGGGGCTCCTACAATGAGCAGTTCTTC.

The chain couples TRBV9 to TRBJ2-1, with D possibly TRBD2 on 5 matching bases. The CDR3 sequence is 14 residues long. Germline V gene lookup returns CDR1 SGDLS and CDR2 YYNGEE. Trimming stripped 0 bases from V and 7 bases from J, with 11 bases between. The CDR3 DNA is TGTGCCAGCAGCGTAGGAGGGCGGGTGAATGAGCAGTTCTTC. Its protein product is CASSVGGRVNEQFF.

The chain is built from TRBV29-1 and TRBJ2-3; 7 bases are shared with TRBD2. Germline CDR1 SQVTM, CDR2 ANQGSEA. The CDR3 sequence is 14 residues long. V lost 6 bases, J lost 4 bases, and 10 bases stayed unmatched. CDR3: CSVAGLVGADTQYF. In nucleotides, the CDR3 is TGCAGCGTCGCAGGACTAGTGGGGGCAGATACGCAGTATTTT.

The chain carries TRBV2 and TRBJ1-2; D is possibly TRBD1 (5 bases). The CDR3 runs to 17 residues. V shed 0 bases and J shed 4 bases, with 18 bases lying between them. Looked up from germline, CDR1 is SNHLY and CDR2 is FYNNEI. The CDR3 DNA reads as TGTGCCAGCAGTGAAGCCCTGGGGGGGGGTTTCTTCTATGGCTACACCTTC. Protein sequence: CASSEALGGGFFYGYTF.

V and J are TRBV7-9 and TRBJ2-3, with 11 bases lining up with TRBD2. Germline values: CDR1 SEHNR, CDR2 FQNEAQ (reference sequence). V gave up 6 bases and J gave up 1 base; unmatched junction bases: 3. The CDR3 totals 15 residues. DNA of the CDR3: TGTGCCAGCAGACGTAGCGGGGGGGGCACAGATACGCAGTATTTT. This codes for CASRRSGGGTDTQYF.

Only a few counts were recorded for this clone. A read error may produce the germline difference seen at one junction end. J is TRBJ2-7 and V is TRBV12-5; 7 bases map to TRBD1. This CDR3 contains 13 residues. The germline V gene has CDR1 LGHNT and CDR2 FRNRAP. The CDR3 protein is CASGLPLTTGISF. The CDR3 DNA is TGTGCTAGTGGTTTGCCACTCACGACAGGGATCTCTTTC. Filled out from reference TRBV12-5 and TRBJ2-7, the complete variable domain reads DARVTQTPRHKVTEMGQEVTMRCQPILGHNTVFWYRQTMMQGLELLAYFRNRAPLDDSGMPKDRFSAEMPDATLATLKIQPSEPRDSAVYFCASGLPLTTGISFGPGTRLTVT.

The CDR3 coding sequence is TGTGCCTGGAGCGCTGCAAGCAACTATGGCTACACCTTC. This translates into CAWSAASNYGYTF. The chain is built from TRBV30 and TRBJ1-2; D call uncertain. CDR1 is GTSNPN and CDR2 is SVGIG in the germline V gene (reference sequence). With 3 bases removed from V and 2 bases from J, the gap between germline ends came to 10 bases. This CDR3 is built from 13 residues.

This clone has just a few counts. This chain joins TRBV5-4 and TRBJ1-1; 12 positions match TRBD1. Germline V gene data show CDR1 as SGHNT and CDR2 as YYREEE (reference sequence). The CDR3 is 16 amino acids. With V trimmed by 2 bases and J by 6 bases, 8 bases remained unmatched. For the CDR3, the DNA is TGTGCCAGCAGCTTCGGGACAGGGGGCAGGGCGTCTGAAGCTTTCTTT. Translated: CASSFGTGGRASEAFF. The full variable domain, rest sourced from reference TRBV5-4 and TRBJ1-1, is ETGVTQSPTHLIKTRGQQVTLRCSSQSGHNTVSWYQQALGQGPQFIFQYYREEENGRGNFPPRFSGLQFPNYSSELNVNALELDDSALYLCASSFGTGGRASEAFFGQGTRLTVV.

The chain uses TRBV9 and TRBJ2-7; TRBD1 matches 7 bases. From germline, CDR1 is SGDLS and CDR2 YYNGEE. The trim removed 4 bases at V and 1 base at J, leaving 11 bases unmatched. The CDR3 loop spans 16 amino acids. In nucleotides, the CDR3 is TGTGCCAGCAGCTTCCGGGACAGTTGGAGGTCCTACGAGCAGTACTTC. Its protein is CASSFRDSWRSYEQYF.

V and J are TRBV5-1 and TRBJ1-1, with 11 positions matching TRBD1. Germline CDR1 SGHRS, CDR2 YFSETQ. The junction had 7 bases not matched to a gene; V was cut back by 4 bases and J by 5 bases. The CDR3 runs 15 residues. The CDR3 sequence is CASSTGQGVGTEAFF. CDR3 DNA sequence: TGCGCCAGCAGCACGGGACAGGGGGTAGGTACTGAAGCTTTCTTT. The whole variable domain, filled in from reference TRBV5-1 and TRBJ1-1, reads KAGVTQTPRYLIKTRGQQVTLSCSPISGHRSVSWYQQTPGQGLQFLFEYFSETQRNKGNFPGRFSGRQFSNSRSEMNVSTLELGDSALYLCASSTGQGVGTEAFFGQGTRLTVV.

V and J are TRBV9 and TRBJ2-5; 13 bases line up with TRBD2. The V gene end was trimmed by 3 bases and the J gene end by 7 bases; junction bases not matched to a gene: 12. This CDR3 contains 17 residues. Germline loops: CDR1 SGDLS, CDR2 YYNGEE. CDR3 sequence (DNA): TGTGCCAGCAGCGGGGGACTAGCGGGGATTCAGGGTGGGACCCAGTACTTC. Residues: CASSGGLAGIQGGTQYF.